The 17 T cell receptor beta chains below come from one sample, sequenced in a study. Tregs were sorted as CD4+CD25+CD127-/low cells. TCRdb ran MiXCR on the 5' RACE reads and lists one entry per CDR3 protein. The data contain 34,000 or so distinct CDR3 sequences, 25% to 30% of them seen just once; the ten biggest clones take up approximately 2.4%. Sequencing input: tumor-infiltrating Tregs sorted from the breast tumor. The receptors were gathered from a female donor with breast cancer.

This clonotype showed up just a few times. The V and J genes are TRBV24-1 and TRBJ2-5, with D perhaps matching TRBD2 (5 bases). The CDR3 contains 16 residues. V was cut by 0 bases and J by 3 bases, with 13 bases left in between. Germline loops: CDR1 KGHDR, CDR2 SFDVKD. CDR3 coding DNA: TGTGCCACCAGTGATTTGCGGGCGGGCACAGAAGAGACCCAGTACTTC. Protein: CATSDLRAGTEETQYF.

This clonotype was counted many times. The V call is TRBV12-3 or TRBV12-4, the J call TRBJ2-7; 7 bases fit TRBD1. The CDR3 runs 15 residues. The V segment lost 2 bases and the J segment 0 bases; nucleotides outside the gene matches: 4. This CDR3 is CASSLKGAGSYEQYF. CDR3 coding DNA: TGTGCCAGCAGTTTAAAGGGGGCGGGCTCCTACGAGCAGTACTTC.

This clonotype was observed a few times. The chain recombines TRBV5-1 with TRBJ2-7; D not certain. In germline, CDR1 is SGHRS, CDR2 YFSETQ. V lost 0 bases and J lost 0, with 7 bases in between. The CDR3 sequence is 14 residues long. The CDR3 DNA is TGCGCCAGCAGCTTGGGACTGCCCTCCTACGAGCAGTACTTC. Amino acid sequence: CASSLGLPSYEQYF.

By sample fraction, this clonotype is medium-sized. The V and J genes are TRBV5-1 and TRBJ2-1; 11 bases line up with TRBD2. Trimming at V came to 6 bases and at J to 4 bases, leaving 6 bases not matched to a gene. The CDR3 contains 15 residues. Germline CDR1 reads SGHRS; CDR2 reads YFSETQ. CDR3 residues: CASTPRTSGYNEQFF. In DNA form, the CDR3 reads TGCGCCAGCACCCCCCGGACTAGCGGGTACAATGAGCAGTTCTTC.

This clonotype was picked up many times. The rearrangement links TRBV29-1 to TRBJ2-4; 7 bases match TRBD2. Germline V gene sequence: CDR1 SQVTM, CDR2 ANQGSEA. This CDR3 spans 14 amino acids. CDR3 in amino acids: CSILATNTKNIQYF. The CDR3 DNA follows: TGCAGTATACTAGCGACGAATACCAAAAACATTCAGTACTTC.

The V call is TRBV9, the J call TRBJ1-3; D is unclear. This CDR3 spans 14 amino acids. The V and J ends lost 0 bases and 2 bases respectively, with 6 bases between them. Germline lookup yields CDR1 SGDLS and CDR2 YYNGEE. As DNA, the CDR3 is TGTGCCAGCAGCGTAGAAGGAGCTGGAAACACCATATATTTT. Its protein is CASSVEGAGNTIYF.

This sequence joins TRBV4-1 and TRBJ1-1, with D hard to call. Germline V CDR1 and CDR2: MGHRA, YSYEKL. This CDR3 has 13 amino acids. The germline V and J ends were trimmed by 0 bases and 5 bases, with 7 bases remaining between them. The CDR3 nucleotides are TGCGCCAGCAGCCAAGATACTGTGACTGAAGCTTTCTTT. Translating gives CASSQDTVTEAFF.

At least ten counts were recorded for this clonotype. In DNA form, the CDR3 reads TGCAGTGCTAGTCACCCCGGTGCGGGAGGGGGCACAGATACGCAGTATTTT. Its translation: CSASHPGAGGGTDTQYF. The gene calls are TRBV20-1 and TRBJ2-3; 9 bases are a match to TRBD2. The germline gives CDR1 DFQATT, CDR2 SNEGSKA (reference sequence). V lost 3 bases to trimming and J lost 1 base; unmatched junction nucleotides: 11. CDR3 length: 17 amino acids.

On this clonotype: This sequence may be a read error, since a much larger clone differs from it by one base. The chain employs TRBV6-5 and TRBJ2-7, with TRBD1 matching over 12 bases. The end of the DNA is better explained by TRBJ2-1, so the J call may be wrong. The CDR3 is 15 residues long. The germline CDR1 and CDR2 sequences are MNHEY and SVGAGI. The CDR3 here is CASSYSGQGAYEQFF. CDR3 DNA sequence: TGTGCCAGCAGTTACTCGGGACAGGGGGCTTACGAGCAGTTCTTC.

As concerns this clonotype: The junction departs from the called germline gene at one end, perhaps through a read error. The gene calls are TRBV7-9 and TRBJ2-3; D is ambiguous. CDR1 is SEHNR, CDR2 FQNEAQ, per germline (reference sequence). The CDR3 has 14 amino acids. The CDR3: CVSSLSQGADTQYF. DNA of the CDR3: TGTGTCAGCAGCTTATCCCAAGGCGCAGATACGCAGTATTTT.

In its sample, this clonotype ranks as medium-sized. J is TRBJ1-1 and V is TRBV6-1, with D possibly TRBD1 on 5 matching bases. The CDR3 contains 17 residues. The germline CDR1 and CDR2 sequences are MNHNS and SASEGT. V lost 4 bases and J 0 bases, leaving 18 bases between the germline ends. Here the CDR3 reads CASSGGARRYLNTEAFF. CDR3 nucleotides: TGTGCCAGCAGTGGTGGGGCACGACGGTACCTGAACACTGAAGCTTTCTTT.

The V and J genes are TRBV18 and TRBJ1-3; 8 bases are shared with TRBD1. Germline V gene sequence: CDR1 KGHSH, CDR2 LQKENI. Trimming at V came to 3 bases and at J to 0 bases, leaving 7 bases not matched to a gene. The CDR3 is made up of 17 amino acids. The CDR3 nucleotides read TGTGCCAGCTCACCCCCCGGACAGGGCACCTCTGGAAACACCATATATTTT. Protein: CASSPPGQGTSGNTIYF.

This clonotype appeared a few times. The chain joins TRBV6-5 to TRBJ2-2; D is perhaps TRBD1 or TRBD2 (5 bases each). V lost 6 bases and J lost 0, with 8 bases in between. The CDR3 is made up of 14 amino acids. Germline CDR1 and CDR2: MNHEY and SVGAGI. In DNA form, the CDR3 reads TGTGCCAGCAGCGGGACGGCGAACACCGGGGAGCTGTTTTTT. It is translated as CASSGTANTGELFF.

This clonotype has at least ten counts. The J gene is TRBJ2-1, the V gene TRBV5-1, with 12 bases that match TRBD2. The V and J ends lost 0 bases and 4 bases, in that order; junction bases with no gene match: 14. The germline V gene has CDR1 SGHRS and CDR2 YFSETQ. The CDR3 consists of 20 residues. The CDR3 region has the DNA TGCGCCAGCAGCTTGGCCCCGACTAGCGGGAGTACCATCCATTACAATGAGCAGTTCTTC. It translates to CASSLAPTSGSTIHYNEQFF.

This clonotype was counted at least ten times. V is TRBV27 and J is TRBJ1-2; 8 bases are shared with TRBD1. The CDR3 spans 14 residues. The V segment lost 5 bases and the J segment 4 bases; nucleotides outside the gene matches: 6. Germline V gives CDR1 MNHEY, CDR2 SMNVEV (reference sequence). The CDR3 protein is CASSPLTGGYGYTF. As DNA, the CDR3 is TGTGCCAGCAGTCCCCTCACAGGGGGCTATGGCTACACCTTC.

This clonotype was seen only a few times. A much larger clone sits a single nucleotide away, making a read error possible. The gene calls are TRBV27 and TRBJ1-2; tentatively, D is TRBD1 (6 bases). The CDR3 has 15 residues. Germline CDR1 is MNHEY and CDR2 is SMNVEV (reference sequence). Trimming took off 7 bases at V and 4 bases at J, with 19 bases between the two ends. CDR3 loop: CASTPSGGGGYGYTF. As DNA, the CDR3 is TGTGCCAGCACCCCCTCCGGGGGCGGAGGCTATGGCTACACCTTC.

This clonotype was recorded at least ten times. This chain links TRBV12-3 or TRBV12-4 with TRBJ2-1, with 10 positions matching TRBD1. J gave up 4 bases and V 8 bases, and 8 bases lay outside the gene matches. The length of the CDR3 is 15 residues. The chain's CDR3 is CASGPGQGWYNEQFF. The CDR3 DNA is TGTGCCAGCGGACCGGGACAGGGGTGGTACAATGAGCAGTTCTTC.